These 32 T cell receptor beta chains came from one sample sequenced in a study of regulatory T cells in long-lasting Graves disease. Libraries of TCR beta came from iRepertoire HTBI primers plus Arm-PCR of CDR3 regions. TCRdb re-called the multiplex PCR reads with MiXCR, one entry per CDR3 protein. The sample lists approximately 500,000 distinct CDR3 sequences; roughly 21% were seen once. The time point denotes: persistent/refractory GD, antithyroid drugs over 5 years with positive TRAb. PBMCs provided the RNA from which the TCR library was made. Sequencing was performed on peripheral blood mononuclear cells (PBMCs), taken when the disease was refractory, from a patient treated with antithyroid drugs. Every receptor here comes from a female donor with Graves disease.

V is TRBV6-5 and J is TRBJ2-3; perhaps TRBD2 as D (5 bases). Trimming took off 0 bases at V and 2 bases at J, with 12 bases between the two ends. Germline V CDR1 and CDR2: MNHEY, SVGAGI. The CDR3 contains 16 residues. The CDR3 bases are TGTGCCAGCAGTTACTCTGGCGGGCGCACCACAGATACGCAGTATTTT. It specifies CASSYSGGRTTDTQYF.

This chain joins TRBV28 and TRBJ2-5, with D possibly matching TRBD1 (6 bases). The J call may be in error: the DNA end matches TRBJ2-1 better. This CDR3 is 15 amino acids long. The germline gives CDR1 MDHEN, CDR2 SYDVKM. In DNA, the CDR3 is TGTGCCAGCAGCCTGGGGGCTTGGCAGGCCCGTGGGCAGTTCTTC. This codes for CASSLGAWQARGQFF.

This clonotype was counted a few times. The chain has TRBV19 and TRBJ2-7; 8 nucleotides line up with TRBD1. V dropped 7 bases and J dropped 2; count of bases not matched to a gene: 10. Germline V gene sequence: CDR1 LNHDA, CDR2 SQIVND (reference sequence). The CDR3 extends over 15 amino acids. The CDR3 sequence: CASTSRDRPAYEQYF. The CDR3 DNA follows: TGTGCCAGTACTTCAAGGGACAGGCCCGCCTACGAGCAGTACTTC.

A note on this clonotype: At one end, the junction sequence differs from germline, possibly due to a read error. The genes are TRBV24-1 and TRBJ2-2, with a tentative D call TRBD1 (6 bases). The germline gives CDR1 KGHDR, CDR2 SFDVKD. There are 14 residues in the CDR3. In DNA form, the CDR3 reads TGTGCCGCCAGTGACCGGACAGACACCGGGGAGCTGTTTTTT. Encoded protein: CAASDRTDTGELFF.

A few counts support this clonotype. V and J are TRBV20-1 and TRBJ1-1; D perhaps matches TRBD1 (6 bases). Trimming shortened V by 1 base and J by 1 base, and 25 bases separated the two germline ends. CDR1 DFQATT and CDR2 SNEGSKA come from the germline V gene (reference sequence). The CDR3 has 19 amino acids. The CDR3 region has the DNA TGCAGTGCTAGAGTACAGGGATTTAGGGATTACCTGACGAACACTGAAGCTTTCTTT. Translating gives CSARVQGFRDYLTNTEAFF.

This clonotype has just one count. V usage is TRBV30 and J usage is TRBJ2-2; D is unresolved. In germline, CDR1 is GTSNPN, CDR2 SVGIG (reference sequence). The CDR3 runs to 11 residues. V lost 6 bases, J lost 5 bases, and 7 bases lay in between. The CDR3 DNA reads as TGTGCCTGCATCCCAACCGGGGAGCTGTTTTTT. Protein: CACIPTGELFF. The full variable domain, its missing parts supplied by reference TRBV30 and TRBJ2-2, is SQTIHQWPATLVQPVGSPLSLECTVEGTSNPNLYWYRQAAGRGLQLLFYSVGIGQISSEVPQNLSASRPQDRQFILSSKKLLLSDSGFYLCACIPTGELFFGEGSRLTVL.

J is TRBJ2-5 and V is TRBV10-3; TRBD1 aligns across 8 bases. This CDR3 region has 16 residues. From germline, CDR1 is ENHRY and CDR2 SYGVKD. The V gene end was trimmed by 4 bases and the J gene end by 2 bases; junction bases not matched to a gene: 9. The CDR3 sequence: CAISVHFRGPQETQYF. The CDR3 coding sequence is TGTGCCATCAGTGTCCATTTCAGGGGGCCACAAGAGACCCAGTACTTC.

The CDR3 region is CASSLDRERETQYF. As DNA, the CDR3 is TGTGCCAGCAGCCTGGACAGGGAGAGAGAGACCCAGTACTTC. V is TRBV7-6 and J is TRBJ2-5, with 8 positions matching TRBD1. CDR1 and CDR2 (germline): SGHVS, FNYEAQ. V trimming: 5 bases; J trimming: 4 bases; junction bases outside the gene matches: 6. This CDR3 contains 14 residues.

The chain employs TRBV12-3 or TRBV12-4 and TRBJ1-2; the D is unclear. This CDR3 has 13 amino acids. Between the trimmed V and J ends, which lost 6 bases and 4 bases, there was a span of 12 bases. DNA for the CDR3: TGTGCCAGCAGATTCACGGGGAGCTATGGCTACACCTTC. Translation: CASRFTGSYGYTF.

This clonotype was seen repeatedly, ten times or more. This sequence joins TRBV27 and TRBJ2-5; 11 bases map to TRBD1. Germline V gene lookup returns CDR1 MNHEY and CDR2 SMNVEV (reference sequence). J gave up 3 bases and V 2 bases, and 2 bases lay outside the gene matches. This CDR3 has 15 residues. The DNA of the CDR3 is TGTGCCAGCAGTTTACGGGACAGGGGGGAAGAGACCCAGTACTTC. Amino acids: CASSLRDRGEETQYF.

This chain uses TRBV14 with TRBJ1-2; no clear D gene. Trimming took off 1 base at V and 1 base at J, with 10 bases between the two ends. In germline, CDR1 is SGHDN, CDR2 FVKESK. CDR3 length equals 15 residues. In DNA form, the CDR3 reads TGTGCCAGCAGCCAAGTAATGGGTTTTAACTATGGCTACACCTTC. It specifies CASSQVMGFNYGYTF.

This clonotype was observed a few times. This chain links TRBV12-3 or TRBV12-4 with TRBJ2-4; TRBD2 matches 7 bases. CDR3 length: 14 amino acids. V was pared by 4 bases and J by 12 bases, with 12 bases of the junction left unmatched. CDR3 in DNA: TGTGCCAGCAGTTCCCGGGACTACCGAGGATCTCAGTACTTC. This translates into CASSSRDYRGSQYF.

This clonotype was observed a few times. The gene calls are TRBV4-1 and TRBJ2-5, with D tentatively TRBD2 (7 bases). The CDR3 runs 14 residues. The V gene lost 1 base and the J gene lost 7 bases, with 13 bases spanning the gap. Germline CDR1 MGHRA, CDR2 YSYEKL. The DNA of the CDR3 is TGCGCCAGCAGCCAAGTGGGGGAGGGGGGGACCCAGTACTTC. Translated, it gives CASSQVGEGGTQYF.

The genes are TRBV7-3 and TRBJ2-7, with D possibly called TRBD1 or TRBD2 (5 bases each). CDR1 is SGHTA and CDR2 is FQGTGA in the germline V gene. The germline V and J ends were trimmed by 7 bases and 7 bases, with 29 bases remaining between them. This CDR3 spans 17 amino acids. CDR3 sequence (DNA): TGTGCCAGCATCCAGAACGGGGCCTTGGGCAGCCCGAGGGAGCAGTACTTC. Protein product: CASIQNGALGSPREQYF.

Details on this clonotype: Possible read error: a much larger clone is one base away. The J gene is TRBJ2-7, the V gene TRBV20-1; weak D call: TRBD2 (6 bases). The CDR3 consists of 15 residues. The V gene lost 0 bases and the J gene lost 2 bases, with 14 bases spanning the gap. CDR1 is DFQATT, CDR2 SNEGSKA, per germline (reference sequence). DNA for the CDR3: TGCAGTGCTAGAGATTTGGGGGGTGCCCCCTACGAGCAGTACTTC. It encodes CSARDLGGAPYEQYF.

This clonotype occurred many times. This likely comes from a read error, as the CDR3 has no conserved phenylalanine or tryptophan at its end. The limits of the CDR3 on the DNA are not certain, so only TCRdb's listed CDR3 is given. J is TRBJ2-5 and V is TRBV6-8; whether TRBD2, the table's D call, matches the DNA was not checked. Germline V gene lookup returns CDR1 MNHGY and CDR2 SAAAGT. The CDR3 totals 9 residues, both ends included. The CDR3 spells CASRYKALL.

The rearrangement uses TRBV27 and TRBJ2-7; 14 bases fit TRBD2. Germline loops: CDR1 MNHEY, CDR2 SMNVEV (reference sequence). V lost 6 bases, J lost 3 bases, and 4 bases stayed unmatched. The length of the CDR3 is 15 residues. For the CDR3, the DNA is TGTGCCAGCAGCTTCGGGACTAGCGGGGGCTACGAGCAGTACTTC. Translation: CASSFGTSGGYEQYF.

This clonotype has a count of ten or more. The chain uses TRBV3-1 and TRBJ1-1; the match to TRBD1 covers 7 bases. The CDR3 extends over 14 amino acids. Germline V gene sequence: CDR1 LGHDT, CDR2 YNNKEL (reference sequence). Trimming at V came to 5 bases and at J to 7 bases, leaving 10 bases not matched to a gene. The CDR3 reads CASSVRAGDSEAFF. As DNA, the CDR3 is TGTGCCAGCAGCGTACGGGCCGGGGACAGTGAAGCTTTCTTT. The full variable domain, rest sourced from reference TRBV3-1 and TRBJ1-1, is DTAVSQTPKYLVTQMGNDKSIKCEQNLGHDTMYWYKQDSKKFLKIMFSYNNKELIINETVPNRFSPKSPDKAHLNLHINSLELGDSAVYFCASSVRAGDSEAFFGQGTRLTVV.

This chain connects TRBV14 to TRBJ2-3, with D possibly being TRBD2 (6 bases). CDR1 is SGHDN, CDR2 FVKESK, per germline. The CDR3 extends over 16 amino acids. V was pared by 4 bases and J by 1 base, with 15 bases between. DNA for the CDR3: TGTGCCAGCAGCCCCTGGACTACCCGTGGCACAGATACGCAGTATTTT. Protein sequence: CASSPWTTRGTDTQYF.

Turning to this clonotype: This could be a read error, since a much larger clone is one nucleotide away. The chain recombines TRBV15 with TRBJ1-1; D may be TRBD1 (5 bases). CDR3 length: 16 amino acids. Germline CDR1 is LNHNV and CDR2 is YYDKDF (reference sequence). CDR3 DNA: TGTGCCACCAGCCGGGGAGGGGTCCTTTACCGACCTGAAGTTTTCTTT. It specifies CATSRGGVLYRPEVFF.

This clonotype was seen ten or more times. The chain couples TRBV12-3 or TRBV12-4 to TRBJ1-1, with 7 bases identical to TRBD1. The trim removed 3 bases at V and 0 bases at J, leaving 7 bases unmatched. This CDR3 contains 16 residues. Written as DNA, the CDR3 is TGTGCCAGCAGTTTGGGACAGCGTAGGATGAACACTGAAGCTTTCTTT. Translating gives CASSLGQRRMNTEAFF.

This clonotype was detected ten times or more. The chain employs TRBV7-6 and TRBJ2-5; D may be TRBD1 (5 bases). The germline CDR1 and CDR2 sequences are SGHVS and FNYEAQ. This CDR3 region has 12 residues. The V and J ends lost 1 base and 10 bases respectively, with 10 bases between them. The CDR3 reads CASSLVSRDQYF. The CDR3 DNA reads TGTGCCAGCAGCTTAGTGTCCAGGGACCAGTACTTC. Looking up the rest from reference TRBV7-6 and TRBJ2-5 gives the full variable domain: GAGVSQSPRYKVTKRGQDVALRCDPISGHVSLYWYRQALGQGPEFLTYFNYEAQQDKSGLPNDRFSAERPEGSISTLTIQRTEQRDSAMYRCASSLVSRDQYFGPGTRLLVL.

This clonotype was seen once. The V gene is TRBV7-9, the J gene TRBJ2-4, with TRBD1 identical over 7 bases. The germline V gene has CDR1 SEHNR and CDR2 FQNEAQ (reference sequence). The CDR3 is made up of 17 amino acids. V lost 5 bases to trimming and J lost 6 bases; unmatched junction nucleotides: 16. CDR3 loop: CASSPPPLGTELNIQYF. CDR3 nucleotide sequence: TGTGCCAGCAGCCCCCCGCCCCTGGGGACAGAACTAAACATTCAGTACTTC.

Note on this clonotype: Its ends do not fully match the called genes, so a read error is possible. The rearrangement links TRBV12-3 or TRBV12-4 to TRBJ1-5, with TRBD1 matching 12 bases. The CDR3 has 14 amino acids. Written as DNA, the CDR3 is TGTGCCGGCAGGGGACAGGGGGCAAATCAGCCCCAGCATTTC. Amino acid sequence: CAGRGQGANQPQHF.

V gene TRBV3-1 combines with J gene TRBJ2-3; 11 bases agree with TRBD2. V was pared by 4 bases and J by 4 bases, with 1 base of the junction left unmatched. Per the germline V gene, CDR1 is LGHDT and CDR2 is YNNKEL (reference sequence). This CDR3 region has 14 residues. CDR3 sequence: CASSLGLAADTQYF. The CDR3 DNA is TGTGCCAGCAGCCTGGGACTAGCGGCAGATACGCAGTATTTT.

This clonotype was recorded many times. J is TRBJ2-7 and V is TRBV12-3 or TRBV12-4, with a tentative D call TRBD2 (6 bases). The CDR3 totals 14 residues. The germline V and J ends were trimmed by 5 bases and 1 base, with 12 bases remaining between them. CDR3 nucleotide sequence: TGTGCCAGCAGTCTATCTCGGGGGTCCTACGAGCAGTACTTC. It codes for CASSLSRGSYEQYF.

In its sample, this clonotype was seen many times. This chain connects TRBV19 to TRBJ1-5, with 8 nucleotides matching TRBD1. The V and J ends lost 9 bases and 7 bases, in that order; junction bases with no gene match: 11. Germline lookup yields CDR1 LNHDA and CDR2 SQIVND (reference sequence). The CDR3 runs 14 residues. In DNA, the CDR3 is TGTGCCAGCAGCGGGACAGGAGGACGGCAGCCCCAGCATTTT. It encodes CASSGTGGRQPQHF.

This clonotype was observed a few times. The chain combines TRBV7-9 with TRBJ2-2, with D maybe TRBD1 (8 bases). V lost 3 bases and J 3 bases, leaving 20 bases between the germline ends. Per germline, CDR1 SEHNR and CDR2 FQNEAQ (reference sequence). This CDR3 is built from 18 residues. The CDR3 is CASSLRRGGQEDTGELFF. In DNA form, the CDR3 reads TGTGCCAGCAGCTTGAGAAGGGGGGGACAGGAGGACACCGGGGAGCTGTTTTTT.

Comment on this clonotype: At one end the junction does not follow the germline gene, possibly because of a read error. This sequence joins TRBV2 and TRBJ2-5, with 11 bases aligning to TRBD2. The CDR3 covers 15 residues. From germline, CDR1 is SNHLY and CDR2 FYNNEI. The DNA for the CDR3 is TGTGCCGGCAGTGATGGGACTAGCGGTCAAGAGACCCAGTACTTC. Translation: CAGSDGTSGQETQYF. The variable domain in full, completed from reference TRBV2 and TRBJ2-5, reads EPEVTQTPSHQVTQMGQEVILRCVPISNHLYFYWYRQILGQKVEFLVSFYNNEISEKSEIFDDQFSVERPDGSNFTLKIRSTKLEDSAMYFCAGSDGTSGQETQYFGPGTRLLVL.

This clonotype was counted ten times or more. Written as DNA, the CDR3 is TGCAGTGCTAGATCCTACCTACAGGGGACCCCCTACGAGCAGTACTTC. Translation gives CSARSYLQGTPYEQYF. The chain has TRBV20-1 and TRBJ2-7, with 7 bases identical to TRBD1. Germline V gives CDR1 DFQATT, CDR2 SNEGSKA (reference sequence). CDR3 size: 16 residues. J lost 2 bases, V lost 2 bases, and 12 bases had no gene match.

This clonotype was counted many times. The chain carries TRBV10-3 and TRBJ1-2; D ambiguous. V dropped 2 bases and J dropped 4 bases, with 11 bases sitting between them. The CDR3 spans 14 residues. CDR1 and CDR2 (germline): ENHRY, SYGVKD. CDR3 DNA: TGTGCCATCAGTGAGGGTAGGCAGACCTATGGCTACACCTTC. Its translation: CAISEGRQTYGYTF.

Remarks on this clonotype: Its ends do not fully match the called genes, so a read error is possible. Here the CDR3 reads CASSWGQSEQCF. The DNA for the CDR3 is TGTGCCAGCAGCTGGGGACAGAGCGAGCAGTGCTTC. The chain uses TRBV7-9 and TRBJ2-7, with 7 bases lining up with TRBD1. The germline CDR1 and CDR2 sequences are SEHNR and FQNEAQ (reference sequence). The CDR3 loop spans 12 amino acids.